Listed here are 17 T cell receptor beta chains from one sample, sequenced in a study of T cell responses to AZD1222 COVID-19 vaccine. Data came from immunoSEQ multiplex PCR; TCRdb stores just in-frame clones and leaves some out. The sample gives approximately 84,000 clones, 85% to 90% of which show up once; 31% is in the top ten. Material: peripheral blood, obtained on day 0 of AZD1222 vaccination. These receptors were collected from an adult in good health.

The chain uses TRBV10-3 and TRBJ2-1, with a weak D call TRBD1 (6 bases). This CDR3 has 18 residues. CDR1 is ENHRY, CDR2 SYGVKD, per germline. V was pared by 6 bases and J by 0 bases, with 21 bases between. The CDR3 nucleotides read TGTGCCATCAGCGACCCCTCAACAGGGTCTAGCTCCTACAATGAGCAGTTCTTC. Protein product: CAISDPSTGSSSYNEQFF.

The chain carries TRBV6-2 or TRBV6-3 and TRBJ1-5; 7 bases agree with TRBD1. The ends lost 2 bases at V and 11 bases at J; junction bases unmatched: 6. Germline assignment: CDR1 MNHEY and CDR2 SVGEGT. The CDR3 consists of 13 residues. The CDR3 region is CASSYLTTGTQHF. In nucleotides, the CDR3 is TGTGCCAGCAGTTACCTAACGACAGGGACCCAGCATTTT.

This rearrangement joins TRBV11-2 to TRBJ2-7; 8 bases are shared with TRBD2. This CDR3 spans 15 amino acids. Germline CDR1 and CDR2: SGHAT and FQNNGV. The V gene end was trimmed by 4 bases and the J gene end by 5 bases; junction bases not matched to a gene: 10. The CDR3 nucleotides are TGTGCCAGCAGCTCTTCTGGGACTAGTTGGCACGAGCAGTACTTC. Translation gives CASSSSGTSWHEQYF.

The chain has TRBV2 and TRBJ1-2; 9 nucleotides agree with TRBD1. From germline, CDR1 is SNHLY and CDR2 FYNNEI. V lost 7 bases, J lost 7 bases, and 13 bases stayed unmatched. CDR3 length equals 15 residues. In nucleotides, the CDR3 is TGTGCCAGCAAGATTCAAACAGGGGGCGCGAGTGGCTACACCTTC. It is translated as CASKIQTGGASGYTF.

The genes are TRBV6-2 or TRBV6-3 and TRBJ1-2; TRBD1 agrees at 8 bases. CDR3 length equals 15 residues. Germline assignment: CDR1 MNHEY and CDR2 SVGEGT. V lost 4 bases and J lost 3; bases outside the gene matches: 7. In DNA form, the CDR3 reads TGTGCCAGCAGTTCCAGGGGGGACAGGCACTATGGCTACACCTTC. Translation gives CASSSRGDRHYGYTF.

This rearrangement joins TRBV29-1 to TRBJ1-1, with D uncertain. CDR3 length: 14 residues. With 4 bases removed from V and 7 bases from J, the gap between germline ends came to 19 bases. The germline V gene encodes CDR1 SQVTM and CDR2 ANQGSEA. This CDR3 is CSVGLGYGHGEAFF. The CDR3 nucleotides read TGCAGCGTTGGGTTGGGGTATGGGCATGGTGAAGCTTTCTTT.

CDR3 residues: CASSSWDRGGPEAFF. The CDR3 region has the DNA TGTGCCAGCAGCTCATGGGACAGGGGGGGCCCTGAAGCTTTCTTT. This chain joins TRBV11-2 and TRBJ1-1; 11 bases are shared with TRBD1. Per germline, CDR1 SGHAT and CDR2 FQNNGV. The CDR3 spans 15 residues. V lost 4 bases to trimming and J lost 6 bases; unmatched junction nucleotides: 7.

The CDR3 nucleotides read TGTGCCAGCAGCTTAAATGGAGGAGAGACCCAGTACTTC. Translating it yields CASSLNGGETQYF. The chain uses TRBV11-1 and TRBJ2-5; a weak D match, TRBD2 (5 bases). Trimming removed 2 bases at V and 4 bases at J, with 8 bases between. The CDR3 runs to 13 residues. Per the germline V gene, CDR1 is SGHAT and CDR2 is FQDESV (reference sequence).

The CDR3 loop is CASSILKVNEQFF. Here the CDR3 DNA reads TGTGCCAGTAGTATACTAAAGGTCAATGAGCAGTTCTTC. The chain combines TRBV19 with TRBJ2-1; no firm D call. Trimming took 2 bases from V and 6 from J, leaving 8 bases between them. The CDR3 is 13 amino acids. From germline, CDR1 is LNHDA and CDR2 SQIVND (reference sequence).

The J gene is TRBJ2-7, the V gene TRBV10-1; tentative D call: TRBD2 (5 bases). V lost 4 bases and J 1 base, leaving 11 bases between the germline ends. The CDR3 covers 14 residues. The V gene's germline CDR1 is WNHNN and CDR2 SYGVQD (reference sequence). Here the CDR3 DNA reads TGCGCCAGCAGTGGACTAACCCTGTCCTACGAGCAGTACTTC. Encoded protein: CASSGLTLSYEQYF.

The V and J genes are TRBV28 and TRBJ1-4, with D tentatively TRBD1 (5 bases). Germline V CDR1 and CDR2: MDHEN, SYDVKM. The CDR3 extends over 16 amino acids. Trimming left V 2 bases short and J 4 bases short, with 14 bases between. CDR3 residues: CASSLPEGTLNEKLFF. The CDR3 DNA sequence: TGTGCCAGCAGTTTACCTGAGGGGACCCTTAATGAAAAACTGTTTTTT. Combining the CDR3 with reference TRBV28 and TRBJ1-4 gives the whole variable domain DVKVTQSSRYLVKRTGEKVFLECVQDMDHENMFWYRQDPGLGLRLIYFSYDVKMKEKGDIPEGYSVSREKKERFSLILESASTNQTSMYLCASSLPEGTLNEKLFFGSGTQLSVL.

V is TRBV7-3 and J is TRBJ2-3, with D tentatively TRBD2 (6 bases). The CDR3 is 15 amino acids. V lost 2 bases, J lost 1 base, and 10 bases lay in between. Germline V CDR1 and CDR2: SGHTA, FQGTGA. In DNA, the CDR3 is TGTGCCAGCAGCTTACTCGGGGGTGGCACAGATACGCAGTATTTT. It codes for CASSLLGGGTDTQYF.

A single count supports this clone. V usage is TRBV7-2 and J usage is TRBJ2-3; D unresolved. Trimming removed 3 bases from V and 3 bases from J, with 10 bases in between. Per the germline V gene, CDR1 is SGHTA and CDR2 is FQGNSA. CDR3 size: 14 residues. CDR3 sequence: CASSLSGPTDTQYF. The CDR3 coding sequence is TGTGCCAGCAGCTTGAGTGGGCCTACAGATACGCAGTATTTT.

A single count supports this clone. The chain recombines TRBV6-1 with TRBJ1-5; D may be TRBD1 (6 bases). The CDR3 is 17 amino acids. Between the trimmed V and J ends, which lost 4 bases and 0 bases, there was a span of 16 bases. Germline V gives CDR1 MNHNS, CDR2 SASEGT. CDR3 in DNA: TGTGCCAGCAGTGGTCCCGGACAGTGGTATAGCAATCAGCCCCAGCATTTT. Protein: CASSGPGQWYSNQPQHF.

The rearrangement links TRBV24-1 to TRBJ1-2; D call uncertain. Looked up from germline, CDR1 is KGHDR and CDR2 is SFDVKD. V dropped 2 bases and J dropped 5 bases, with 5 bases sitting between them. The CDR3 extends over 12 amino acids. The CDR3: CATSDWAYGYTF. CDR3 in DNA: TGTGCCACCAGTGATTGGGCATATGGCTACACCTTC.

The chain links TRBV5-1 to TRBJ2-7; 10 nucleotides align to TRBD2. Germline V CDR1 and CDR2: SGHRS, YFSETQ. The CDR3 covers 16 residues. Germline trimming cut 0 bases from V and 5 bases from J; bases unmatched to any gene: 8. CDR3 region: CASSLGRASGSDEQYF. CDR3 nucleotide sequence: TGCGCCAGCAGCTTGGGTAGGGCTAGCGGGAGTGACGAGCAGTACTTC.

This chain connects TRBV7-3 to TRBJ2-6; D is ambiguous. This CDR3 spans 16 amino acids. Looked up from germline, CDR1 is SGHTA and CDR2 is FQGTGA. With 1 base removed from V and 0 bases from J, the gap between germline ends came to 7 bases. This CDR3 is CASSLIGPSGANVLTF. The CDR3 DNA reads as TGTGCCAGCAGCTTAATAGGACCCTCTGGGGCCAACGTCCTGACTTTC.